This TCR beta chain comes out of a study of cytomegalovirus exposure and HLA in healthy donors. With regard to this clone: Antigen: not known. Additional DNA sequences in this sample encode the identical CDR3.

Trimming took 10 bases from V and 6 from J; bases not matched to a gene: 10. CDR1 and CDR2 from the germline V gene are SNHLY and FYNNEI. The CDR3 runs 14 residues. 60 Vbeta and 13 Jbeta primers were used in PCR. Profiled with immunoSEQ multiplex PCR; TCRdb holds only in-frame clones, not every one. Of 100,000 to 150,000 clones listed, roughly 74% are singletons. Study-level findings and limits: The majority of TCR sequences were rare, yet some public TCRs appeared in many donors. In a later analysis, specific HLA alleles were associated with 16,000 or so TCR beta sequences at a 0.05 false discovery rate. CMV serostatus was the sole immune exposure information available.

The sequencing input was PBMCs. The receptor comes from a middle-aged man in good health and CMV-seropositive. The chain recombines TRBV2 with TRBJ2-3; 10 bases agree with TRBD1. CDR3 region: CATLPDRGLDTQYF. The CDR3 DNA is TGTGCCACCCTTCCTGACAGGGGGCTCGATACGCAGTATTTT.